This T cell receptor (beta chain) derives from a study of regulatory and conventional T cells in breast cancer (dated by TCRdb to between 2014 and 2017). The CDR3 sequence holds 15 residues, the cysteine and phenylalanine included. This entry keeps only the CDR3 DNA: 45 bases, framed from base 1. Between the V and J ends, shortened by 4 bases and 7 bases respectively, the junction contains 18 bases. Based on the germline V gene, the CDR1 and CDR2 sequences are SGHRS and YFSETQ. Regarding this clonotype: This clone's antigen is unknown. No base quality values were provided; no much bigger clone lies one nucleotide off.

Library prep was done by PCR. Sequencing used an Illumina MiSeq. TCRdb took the public reads, trimmed them with fastp at Q25, ran MiXCR for clone calling and kept in-frame beta chains. Under each unique CDR3 protein, matching rows form one entry showing the most common genes and DNA. In this sample the table shows fewer than 20,000 distinct CDR3 sequences, about 31% of which occur a single time. 1.5% to 2% of the sample is in the top ten clones. This sequence uses TRBV5-1 and TRBJ2-1; no D gene call is confident. The receptor was derived from a female donor in good health. The sample consisted of conventional T cells from blood. This receptor has the CDR3 CASSRTAYPSNEQFF. The DNA sequence is TGCGCCAGCAGCCGTACTGCCTACCCTTCAAATGAGCAGTTCTTC.